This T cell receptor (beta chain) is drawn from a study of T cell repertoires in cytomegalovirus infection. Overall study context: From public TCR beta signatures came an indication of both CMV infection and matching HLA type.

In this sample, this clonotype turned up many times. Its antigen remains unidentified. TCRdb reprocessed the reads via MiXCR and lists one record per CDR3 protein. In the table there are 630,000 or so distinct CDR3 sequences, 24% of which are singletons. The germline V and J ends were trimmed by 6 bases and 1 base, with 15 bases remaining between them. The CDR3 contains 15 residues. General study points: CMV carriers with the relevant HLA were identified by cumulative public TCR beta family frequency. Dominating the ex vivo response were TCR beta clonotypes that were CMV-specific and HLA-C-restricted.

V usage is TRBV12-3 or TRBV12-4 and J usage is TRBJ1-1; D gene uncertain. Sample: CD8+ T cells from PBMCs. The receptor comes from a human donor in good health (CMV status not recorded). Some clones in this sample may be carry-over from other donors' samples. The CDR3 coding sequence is TGTGCCAGCAGCTTGGACCAGACGGGGAACACTGAAGCTTTCTTT. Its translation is CASSLDQTGNTEAFF.